The clone carrying this T cell receptor (beta chain) was seen only a few times. The entry originates in a study of blood T cell repertoires in COVID-19. Study in general: Samples taken during acute and convalescent COVID-19 were collected in the United States, Italy and Spain. T cells, B-cell-depleted T cells, or PBMCs supplied cDNA or gDNA.

Seattle patient enrollment occurred during active infection, with longitudinal follow-up thereafter. As originally analysed: From reference gene primer amplification, estimates of nucleated cell counts were derived. The table came from immunoSEQ multiplex PCR; TCRdb's copy has only in-frame clones and leaves some out. V, J and clone size are taken as reported in that table, and D and trimming were inferred from the DNA itself. The sample lists 200,000 or so clones; 85% were seen once. The TCR originated in a man between 60 and 75 years old with COVID-19, enrolled during active disease. The sample comprised peripheral blood.

CDR3: CATSEGYYGYTF. CDR3 bases: TGTGCCACTTCCGAGGGCTATTATGGCTACACCTTC. V usage is TRBV19 and J usage is TRBJ1-2; D remains unclear. The CDR3 has 12 residues. CDR1 is LNHDA and CDR2 is SQIVND in the germline V gene (reference sequence). Deletions cut 10 bases from V and 5 bases from J, with 14 bases between.